The clone carrying this T cell receptor beta chain has a count of ten or more. The sample comes from a study of T cells in Graves' hyperthyroidism and ophthalmopathy. Trimming removed 3 bases from V and 2 bases from J, with 14 bases in between. The CDR3 contains 15 residues. Germline CDR1 reads SGHTA; CDR2 reads FQGNSA. The CDR3 regions of TCR beta were amplified from RNA transcripts. RT-PCR in the first round (using the HTBI primer set) targeted the TCR CDR3. A single record per CDR3 protein comes from TCRdb applying MiXCR to the multiplex PCR reads. The sample has around 600,000 distinct CDR3 sequences, around 16% seen once; the top ten hold approximately 7%.

The sequencing input was blood. The gene calls are TRBV7-2 and TRBJ2-7; possible D gene TRBD1, 6 bases. The receptor was isolated from a woman under 40 with Graves' hyperthyroidism. CDR3 nucleotide sequence: TGTGCCAGCAGCTTTGTCTTCCAGGGGACCTACGAGCAGTACTTC. Its translation: CASSFVFQGTYEQYF.